This T cell receptor beta chain is from a study of blood T cells in healthy people across ages. The use of a sample-barcoded 5' primer and a J-beta primer mix characterized a second PCR of roughly 7 to 11 cycles. Each single sample gave us at least 2.5 million CDR3-containing paired-end reads. Each CDR3 protein gets one entry after TCRdb re-called the 5' RACE reads with MiXCR. The data hold about 780,000 distinct CDR3 sequences, with around 62% observed a single time. Regarding the study as a whole: Unsorted PBMC material precluded a definitive naive versus antigen-experienced comparison.

The donors, all healthy, were Caucasians living in Russia, aged roughly 6 to 100. Points on this clonotype: Its antigen remains unidentified.

Sequenced: blood. The clonotype originates from a man aged 25 to 40 in good health.

The CDR3 sequence: CASSLGIRRNYGYTF. CDR3 nucleotide sequence: TGTGCCAGCAGCTTAGGGATTCGTCGCAACTATGGCTACACCTTC. The chain links TRBV7-8 to TRBJ1-2; D unresolved. The CDR3 is 15 residues long. Germline CDR1 and CDR2: SGHVS and FQNEAQ. V was shortened by 1 base and J by 2 bases, with 11 bases between the two germline ends.